A selection of T cell receptor beta chains follows, all from one sample in a study of CD4 T cells in relation to SARS-CoV-2 and coronaviruses. Here immunoSEQ multiplex PCR was the method, and the copy in TCRdb shows in-frame clones only, minus some. Here the sample spans roughly 23,000 clones, 60% to 80% being singletons. What these receptors recognize is not known. The sample was CD4+ T cells from PBMCs, cultured in vitro. Receptors originate from a human donor in good health. Each CDR3 is given with its conserved first and last residue. The D gene is left open where the match is weak. Some rows mark clone size as missing; the rest say once, few, many or name a class of expanded clone.

D: TRBD2
V: TRBV3-1/TRBV3-2
J: TRBJ2-7
size: -
DNA: TGTGCCAGCAAATCAACTAGCGGAGCCTACGAGCAGTACTTC
CDR3: CASKSTSGAYEQYF

D: TRBD2
V: TRBV28
J: TRBJ2-2
size: -
DNA: TGTGCCAGCAGAGCCCCGGGCCTAGCGGGAGATACCGGGGAGCTGTTTTTT
CDR3: CASRAPGLAGDTGELFF

D: -
V: TRBV18
J: TRBJ2-7
size: -
DNA: TGTGCCAGCTCACCGGGCAGCTCCTACGAGCAGTACTTC
CDR3: CASSPGSSYEQYF

D: TRBD1
V: TRBV20-1
J: TRBJ2-2
size: -
DNA: TGCAGTGCAAGTACAGGGGGCGCAGGGTCTGTCGGGGAGCTGTTTTTT
CDR3: CSASTGGAGSVGELFF

D: -
V: TRBV3-1/TRBV3-2
J: TRBJ2-5
size: once
DNA: TGTGCCAGCAGCCAAGAAGGCCTACAAGAGACCCAGTACTTC
CDR3: CASSQEGLQETQYF

D: -
V: TRBV6-1
J: TRBJ1-6
size: -
DNA: TGTGCCAGCAGTGAAGAAGGGACCTATTCACCCCTCCACTTT
CDR3: CASSEEGTYSPLHF

D: -
V: TRBV19
J: TRBJ2-1
size: -
DNA: TGTGCCAGTAGTTGGGGGACGTTTTCCTACAATGAGCAGTTCTTC
CDR3: CASSWGTFSYNEQFF

D: TRBD1
V: TRBV9
J: TRBJ2-3
size: -
DNA: TGTGCCAGCAGCGTTTCGGCCAGGGGGCAGGTAGATACGCAGTATTTT
CDR3: CASSVSARGQVDTQYF

D: -
V: TRBV4-2
J: TRBJ1-1
size: -
DNA: TGTGCCAGCAGCCGGCAGCGGGGGGGCGGTGCTGAAGCTTTCTTT
CDR3: CASSRQRGGGAEAFF

D: -
V: TRBV7-2
J: TRBJ2-2
size: -
DNA: TGTGCCAGCAGCTTCTTCGCCGGGGAGCTGTTTTTT
CDR3: CASSFFAGELFF

D: TRBD2
V: TRBV5-4
J: TRBJ2-1
size: -
DNA: TGTGCCAGCAGCTTGGACCTAGCGGGACCCCATGAGCAGTTCTTC
CDR3: CASSLDLAGPHEQFF

D: -
V: TRBV2
J: TRBJ2-7
size: -
DNA: TGTGCCAGCAGTCCCCCACAGGGACCATCCTACGAGCAGTACTTC
CDR3: CASSPPQGPSYEQYF

D: TRBD2
V: TRBV10-1
J: TRBJ2-7
size: few
DNA: TGCGCCAGCAGTACGATAGCGGGACTCGTGGGCGAGCAGTACTTC
CDR3: CASSTIAGLVGEQYF

D: -
V: TRBV3-1/TRBV3-2
J: TRBJ2-3
size: -
DNA: TGTGCCAGCAGCCAGAATGCGGATCTATCGTCAGATACGCAGTATTTT
CDR3: CASSQNADLSSDTQYF

D: -
V: TRBV11-2
J: TRBJ2-5
size: -
DNA: TGTGCCAGCAGCTTAGAGGCCATCCAAGAGACCCAGTACTTC
CDR3: CASSLEAIQETQYF

D: TRBD1
V: TRBV19
J: TRBJ1-5
size: once
DNA: TGTGCCAGTAGGCAAGGACCGGGACAGGGGTTTAATCAGCCCCAGCATTTT
CDR3: CASRQGPGQGFNQPQHF

D: -
V: TRBV6-5
J: TRBJ2-7
size: -
DNA: TGTGCCAGCAGTTACGCGCAGGGGACCTACGAGCAGTACTTC
CDR3: CASSYAQGTYEQYF

D: -
V: TRBV10-3
J: TRBJ1-4
size: -
DNA: TGTGCCATCAGTGAGTCTAGGGGCCCTAATGAAAAACTGTTTTTT
CDR3: CAISESRGPNEKLFF

D: TRBD2
V: TRBV4-2
J: TRBJ2-7
size: few
DNA: TGTGCCAGCAGCCAAGACCTAGCGGTCGCCTACGAGCAGTACTTC
CDR3: CASSQDLAVAYEQYF

D: TRBD1
V: TRBV7-8
J: TRBJ2-5
size: -
DNA: TGTGCCAGCAGCCTTGCGTCGGGACAGGGAGAGACCCAGTACTTC
CDR3: CASSLASGQGETQYF

D: TRBD1
V: TRBV19
J: TRBJ2-1
size: -
DNA: TGTGCCAGCGTCGGGGACAGCCCTCTAGCAGGGGATGAGCAGTTCTTC
CDR3: CASVGDSPLAGDEQFF

D: TRBD1
V: TRBV24-1
J: TRBJ1-2
size: -
DNA: TGTGCCACCAGTGCCCGACAGGGATCTAACGGCTACACCTTC
CDR3: CATSARQGSNGYTF

D: -
V: TRBV6-5
J: TRBJ1-4
size: -
DNA: TGTGCCACCTCTGGACGGTGGAATGAAAAACTGTTTTTT
CDR3: CATSGRWNEKLFF

D: TRBD2
V: TRBV28
J: TRBJ2-4
size: -
DNA: TGTGCCAGCAGTAAACTGCCGGGACTAGCGGGAGGGCACGACAAAAACATTCAGTACTTC
CDR3: CASSKLPGLAGGHDKNIQYF

D: -
V: TRBV5-5
J: TRBJ2-1
size: -
DNA: TGTGCCAGCAGCTTGGTAGCAGGGAGCGTCAATGAGCAGTTCTTC
CDR3: CASSLVAGSVNEQFF

D: -
V: TRBV5-8
J: TRBJ1-5
size: -
DNA: TGTGCCAGCAGCTTGGGGTACAGGGGCAATCAGCCCCAGCATTTT
CDR3: CASSLGYRGNQPQHF

D: -
V: TRBV4-2
J: TRBJ2-7
size: -
DNA: TGTGCCAGCAGCCAGACCGGGACTTATGCCTACGAGCAGTACTTC
CDR3: CASSQTGTYAYEQYF

D: TRBD2
V: TRBV29-1
J: TRBJ2-7
size: -
DNA: TGCAGCGTGAGGGAGGGTATCTACGAGCAGTACTTC
CDR3: CSVREGIYEQYF

D: TRBD2
V: TRBV3-1/TRBV3-2
J: TRBJ2-1
size: -
DNA: TGTGCCAGCAGCTCCCTTACCGGGACTAGCAATGAGCAGTTCTTC
CDR3: CASSSLTGTSNEQFF

D: -
V: TRBV7-9
J: TRBJ2-1
size: -
DNA: TGTGCCAGCAAGAGTGATTACAATGTCGAAGAGCAGTTCTTC
CDR3: CASKSDYNVEEQFF

D: TRBD1
V: TRBV19
J: TRBJ2-1
size: -
DNA: TGTGCCAGTCCAAAAGACCGCAAAGGGACAGGCAATGAGCAGTTCTTC
CDR3: CASPKDRKGTGNEQFF

D: -
V: TRBV24-1
J: TRBJ1-5
size: -
DNA: TGTGCCACCAGTGGAGGGTGGGATCAGCCCCAGCATTTT
CDR3: CATSGGWDQPQHF

D: -
V: TRBV19
J: TRBJ2-6
size: -
DNA: TGTGCCAGTAGTATTACAGGCTCTGGGGCCAACGTCCTGACTTTC
CDR3: CASSITGSGANVLTF

D: -
V: TRBV2
J: TRBJ2-3
size: once
DNA: TGTGCCAGCAGTGGCCAGGGTGGCACAGATACGCAGTATTTT
CDR3: CASSGQGGTDTQYF

D: TRBD2
V: TRBV11-3
J: TRBJ2-5
size: -
DNA: TGTGCCAGCAGCTTAGGTGCGGGAGGTGGCGCGGAGACCCAGTACTTC
CDR3: CASSLGAGGGAETQYF

D: -
V: TRBV5-1
J: TRBJ1-1
size: -
DNA: TGCGCCAGCAGCTTGCAAGCGACTACTGAAGCTTTCTTT
CDR3: CASSLQATTEAFF

D: -
V: TRBV18
J: TRBJ1-3
size: -
DNA: TGTGCCAGCTCACCACCAGGGGGGACCGGAAACACCATATATTTT
CDR3: CASSPPGGTGNTIYF

D: -
V: TRBV14
J: TRBJ1-1
size: -
DNA: TGTGCCAGCAGCCAAAACCGCTCAGCGGGAGTACAGCGGAACACTGAAGCTTTCTTT
CDR3: CASSQNRSAGVQRNTEAFF

D: TRBD2
V: TRBV19
J: TRBJ2-2
size: -
DNA: TGTGCCAGTTTCTACGAACTAGCGGGAGGGCAAACCGGGGAGCTGTTTTTT
CDR3: CASFYELAGGQTGELFF

D: -
V: TRBV6-6
J: TRBJ2-7
size: -
DNA: TGTGCCAGCGGCCCTCAGGGCCCCTACGAGCAGTACTTC
CDR3: CASGPQGPYEQYF

D: TRBD1
V: TRBV19
J: TRBJ2-5
size: -
DNA: TGTGCCAGTAGGGGGACAGGGCGGGAGACCCAGTACTTC
CDR3: CASRGTGRETQYF

D: TRBD2
V: TRBV2
J: TRBJ2-1
size: few
DNA: TGTGCCAGCAGTGCGAGCAGCGGGAGCTCCTACAATGAGCAGTTCTTC
CDR3: CASSASSGSSYNEQFF

D: TRBD1
V: TRBV19
J: TRBJ1-2
size: few
DNA: TGTGCCAGTAGTATAGGGACAGGGAACTATGGCTACACCTTC
CDR3: CASSIGTGNYGYTF

D: -
V: TRBV30
J: TRBJ1-1
size: -
DNA: TGTGCCTGGAGTCTCGGCGACGGGGTTGAAGCTTTCTTT
CDR3: CAWSLGDGVEAFF

D: -
V: TRBV5-1
J: TRBJ1-2
size: -
DNA: TGCGCCAGCAGCTTGGAGCAGGGTGGAGGCTACACCTTC
CDR3: CASSLEQGGGYTF

D: -
V: TRBV6-5
J: TRBJ1-2
size: -
DNA: TGTGCCAGCAGTAGGAACAAGGACTATGGCTACACCTTC
CDR3: CASSRNKDYGYTF

D: -
V: TRBV9
J: TRBJ2-7
size: -
DNA: TGTGCCAGCAGCGTAGATGCGGGCTACGAGCAGTACTTC
CDR3: CASSVDAGYEQYF

D: -
V: TRBV19
J: TRBJ1-2
size: -
DNA: TGTGCCAGTAGTATCCCCCGAGGGGTTCTATATGGCTACACCTTC
CDR3: CASSIPRGVLYGYTF